Presented here are 17 T cell receptor beta chains from one specimen sequenced in a study of T cells in Graves' hyperthyroidism and ophthalmopathy. The investigators amplified TCR beta CDR3 regions from RNA transcripts. Carried out on the TCR CDR3, a first-round RT-PCR used the HTBI primer set. From the multiplex PCR reads, TCRdb called clonotypes with MiXCR, one entry per CDR3 protein. The sample has about 300,000 distinct CDR3 sequences, around a quarter seen once. Sequencing was performed on blood. The source of these receptors is a man in his forties with Graves' hyperthyroidism that later progressed to Graves' ophthalmopathy.

This clonotype was recorded many times. This chain joins TRBV3-1 and TRBJ2-5, with a tentative D call TRBD1 (5 bases). This CDR3 is built from 15 residues. The germline V gene encodes CDR1 LGHDT and CDR2 YNNKEL (reference sequence). V lost 0 bases, J lost 4 bases, and 12 bases lay in between. In DNA, the CDR3 is TGTGCCAGCAGCCAAGAGGGGTATAGGGGAGAGACCCAGTACTTC. This translates into CASSQEGYRGETQYF.

This clonotype was observed once. The CDR3 spells CASSLFGQVNTEAFF. For the CDR3, the DNA is TGTGCCAGCAGCCTTTTCGGACAAGTGAACACTGAAGCTTTCTTT. The rearrangement joins TRBV27 to TRBJ1-1; tentatively, D is TRBD1 (5 bases). V was trimmed by 6 bases and J by 0 bases, leaving 14 bases between them. There are 15 residues in the CDR3. Germline V gene data show CDR1 as MNHEY and CDR2 as SMNVEV (reference sequence).

This clonotype was counted at least ten times. The CDR3 region is CASSLYGAVANTGELFF. CDR3 coding DNA: TGTGCCAGCAGCTTATACGGGGCGGTGGCGAACACCGGGGAGCTGTTTTTT. The gene calls are TRBV7-8 and TRBJ2-2; D tentatively reads TRBD1 or TRBD2 (5 bases each). The CDR3 is made up of 17 amino acids. With 2 bases removed from V and 0 bases from J, the gap between germline ends came to 13 bases. Germline V gene sequence: CDR1 SGHVS, CDR2 FQNEAQ.

This clonotype was picked up many times. This chain joins TRBV12-3 or TRBV12-4 and TRBJ1-2; the D is unclear. The CDR3 extends over 13 amino acids. Trimming took off 7 bases at V and 1 base at J, with 10 bases between the two ends. CDR3 in amino acids: CASKDGINYGYTF. In nucleotides, the CDR3 is TGTGCCAGCAAAGACGGAATTAACTATGGCTACACCTTC.

In its sample, this clonotype was seen many times. The chain couples TRBV14 to TRBJ1-1; D not resolved. Trimming left V 1 base short and J 6 bases short, with 15 bases between. The germline gives CDR1 SGHDN, CDR2 FVKESK. This CDR3 has 15 residues. DNA for the CDR3: TGTGCCAGCAGCCAAGTTCGGGTCTCCCGCTCTGAAGCTTTCTTT. It encodes CASSQVRVSRSEAFF.

The V call is TRBV6-5, the J call TRBJ1-1, with D hard to call. V lost 2 bases and J 1 base, leaving 8 bases between the germline ends. CDR1 is MNHEY, CDR2 SVGAGI, per germline. The CDR3 is 14 residues long. CDR3 DNA: TGTGCCAGCAGTTACATGGGCCAGAACACTGAAGCTTTCTTT. Protein product: CASSYMGQNTEAFF.

The sample holds a few counts of this clonotype. This sequence joins TRBV6-1 and TRBJ1-2; 7 bases align to TRBD1. V gave up 6 bases and J gave up 4 bases; unmatched junction bases: 8. The germline CDR1 and CDR2 sequences are MNHNS and SASEGT. The CDR3 is 14 amino acids. CDR3 bases: TGTGCCAGCAGACCCGACAGGGCTGGCTATGGCTACACCTTC. It specifies CASRPDRAGYGYTF.

This chain joins TRBV20-1 and TRBJ2-2, with 7 bases fitting TRBD2. From germline, CDR1 is DFQATT and CDR2 SNEGSKA (reference sequence). The CDR3 totals 12 residues. J lost 7 bases, V lost 6 bases, and 5 bases had no gene match. Here the CDR3 DNA reads TGCAGTGCCAAAAGGGAGGGCGGGGAGCTGTTTTTT. This encodes CSAKREGGELFF.

This clonotype was seen at least ten times. This rearrangement joins TRBV19 to TRBJ2-2; 8 bases agree with TRBD1. V shed 8 bases and J 5 bases; nucleotides not matched to a gene: 4. This CDR3 region has 13 residues. Germline V gives CDR1 LNHDA, CDR2 SQIVND (reference sequence). CDR3 nucleotide sequence: TGTGCCAGTCGGACAGGGAATACCGGGGAGCTGTTTTTT. It is translated as CASRTGNTGELFF.

This sequence joins TRBV6-1 and TRBJ2-7, with TRBD1 as a possible D gene (8 bases). Germline CDR1 and CDR2: MNHNS and SASEGT. This CDR3 is built from 17 residues. V was cut by 7 bases and J by 0 bases, with 22 bases left in between. CDR3 sequence: CASMRRQGSGDSYEQYF. CDR3 DNA: TGTGCCAGCATGAGGAGACAGGGGAGCGGGGACTCCTACGAGCAGTACTTC.

This clonotype was detected many times. The junction and the germline gene differ at one end; a read error may be behind it. The chain joins TRBV11-2 to TRBJ2-4; D is ambiguous. The CDR3 is 13 residues long. Germline CDR1 SGHAT, CDR2 FQNNGV. The CDR3 protein is CASSLGPKNIRYF. The DNA of the CDR3 is TGTGCCAGCAGCTTAGGTCCGAAAAACATTCGGTACTTC.

The chain combines TRBV28 with TRBJ2-7, with 12 bases identical to TRBD2. The J segment lost 2 bases and the V segment lost 5 bases, leaving 10 bases of the junction unmatched. Germline V lookup: CDR1 MDHEN, CDR2 SYDVKM. The CDR3 contains 17 residues. The CDR3 spells CASSNRLAGARTYEQYF. The CDR3, as DNA: TGTGCCAGCAGTAACCGACTAGCGGGAGCTAGGACCTACGAGCAGTACTTC.

This clonotype was seen at least ten times. The chain combines TRBV10-3 with TRBJ1-2, with unresolved D. CDR1 is ENHRY, CDR2 SYGVKD, per germline. This CDR3 has 13 amino acids. V was trimmed by 0 bases and J by 8 bases, leaving 10 bases between them. CDR3 sequence (DNA): TGTGCCATCAGTGAGTCGCTTCCTGCAGGCTACACCTTC. Protein sequence: CAISESLPAGYTF.

This clonotype has ten or more counts. The rearrangement uses TRBV24-1 and TRBJ2-2, with D possibly matching TRBD2 (6 bases). Per germline, CDR1 KGHDR and CDR2 SFDVKD. This CDR3 comprises 14 residues. Trimming removed 8 bases at V and 4 bases at J, with 13 bases between. The CDR3 sequence is CATNPGRTTGELFF. In DNA form, the CDR3 reads TGTGCCACCAACCCAGGGAGGACCACCGGGGAGCTGTTTTTT.

The chain links TRBV6-1 to TRBJ1-3; tentatively, D is TRBD1 (5 bases). The CDR3 covers 16 residues. V shed 6 bases and J shed 3 bases, with 18 bases lying between them. CDR1 and CDR2 from the germline V gene are MNHNS and SASEGT. This CDR3 is CASSPGRGLSGNTIYF. CDR3 coding DNA: TGTGCCAGCAGCCCGGGGAGGGGTCTCAGTGGAAACACCATATATTTT.

This clonotype occurred many times. The rearrangement links TRBV6-1 to TRBJ2-4, with D unresolved. The CDR3 consists of 20 residues. Trimming removed 4 bases from V and 0 bases from J, with 25 bases in between. Germline lookup yields CDR1 MNHNS and CDR2 SASEGT. DNA for the CDR3: TGTGCCAGCAGTGCCCAGGTGGGCGGTCAGGCACGACTAGCCAAAAACATTCAGTACTTC. This sequence encodes CASSAQVGGQARLAKNIQYF.

This clonotype was detected ten times or more. The chain recombines TRBV6-2 or TRBV6-3 with TRBJ2-7; 10 bases fit TRBD2. The CDR3 is 16 amino acids. CDR1 MNHEY and CDR2 SVGEGT come from the germline V gene. The V and J ends lost 2 bases and 2 bases, in that order; junction bases with no gene match: 6. The CDR3 reads CASSYPGTSATYEQYF. In DNA, the CDR3 is TGTGCCAGCAGTTACCCAGGGACTAGCGCTACCTACGAGCAGTACTTC.